This T cell receptor beta chain was identified during a study of human T cells and chemical hapten exposure. Background on the study: The study enrolled mostly female patients with alopecia areata, totalis or universalis. Findings and limits, study-wide: Following DPC sensitization, TCRs present above 1 in 1000 frequency showed no change. Versus controls, significantly more large CDR3 similarity clusters arose from expanded TCRs.

TCRdb independently ran MiXCR on the RACE reads; one entry per CDR3 protein. The sample comprises some 71,000 distinct CDR3 sequences, around a tenth of which are singletons, and 6.8% rests with the top ten. The CDR3 spans 14 residues. With 8 bases removed from V and 1 base from J, the gap between germline ends came to 11 bases. Germline CDR1 and CDR2: SGHAT and FQNNGV. As to time point: patch test 2, 6 weeks after DPC sensitization. Treatment denoted: therapeutic diphenylcyclopropenone sensitization with weekly scalp DPC. Someone pulled total RNA out of unfractionated whole blood. On this clonotype itself: The antigen is undetermined.

The chain has TRBV11-2 and TRBJ2-2; D may correspond to TRBD1 or TRBD2 (5 bases each). This clonotype originated in a woman aged 50 to 60 with alopecia areata. Some clones in this sample may be carry-over from other donors' samples. The sequencing here drew on whole blood, taken in connection with sensitization to the hapten diphenylcyclopropenone (DPC). The CDR3 reads CASGRGVNTGELFF. CDR3 nucleotide sequence: TGTGCCAGCGGAAGGGGAGTGAACACCGGGGAGCTGTTTTTT.